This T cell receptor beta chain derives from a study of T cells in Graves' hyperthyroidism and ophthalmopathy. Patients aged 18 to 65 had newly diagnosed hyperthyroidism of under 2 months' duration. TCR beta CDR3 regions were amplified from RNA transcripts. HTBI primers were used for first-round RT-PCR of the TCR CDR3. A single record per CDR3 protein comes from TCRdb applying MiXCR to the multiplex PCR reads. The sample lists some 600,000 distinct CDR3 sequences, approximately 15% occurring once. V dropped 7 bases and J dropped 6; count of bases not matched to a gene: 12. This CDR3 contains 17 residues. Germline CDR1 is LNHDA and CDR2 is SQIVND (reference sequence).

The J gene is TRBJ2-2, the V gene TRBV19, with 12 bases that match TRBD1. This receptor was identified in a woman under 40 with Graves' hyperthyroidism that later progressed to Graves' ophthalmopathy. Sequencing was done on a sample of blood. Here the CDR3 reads CASKTSPGQGAAGELFF. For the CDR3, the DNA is TGTGCCAGTAAGACTTCTCCGGGACAGGGGGCCGCCGGGGAGCTGTTTTTT.